This T cell receptor (beta chain) was sequenced during a study of spatial heterogeneity in lung cancer (dated by TCRdb to between 2019 and 2020). Study-wide context: Beta-chain transcripts were consistently detected in greater numbers than alpha-chain transcripts, which likely reflected higher beta-chain transcript abundance. In the raw uncorrected reads, each unique combination of TCR and UMI appeared more than ten times on average. Nonsynonymous mutation counts, determined by whole-exome sequencing of tumor tissue, were related to TCR repertoire features. Both alpha and beta chains were TCR-sequenced in samples taken at surgery, namely 220 tumor regions, 63 to 70 matched nontumor lung samples and approximately 58 PBMC samples. The study quantitatively compared TCR alpha and beta repertoires across multiple tumor regions, matched nontumor lung and blood in non-small cell lung cancer.

The protocol used for the library was 5' RACE. The sample was run on a NextSeq 500. The TCR library protocol attached a unique molecular identifier to each TCR cDNA molecule to allow correction of PCR and sequencing errors. As for the authors' bioinformatics: Decombinator tools were used for TCR identification, UMI-based error correction and CDR3 extraction. Expanded TCRs were defined as those above a frequency of 2 per 1,000, corresponding to the top 1% of the tumor frequency distribution. Each repertoire was subsampled 100 times to 5,000 TCRs, after which Renyi diversity was computed with the R vegan package. To build CDR3 similarity networks, amino acid triplet string-kernel similarity was used, and CDR3s were connected when their pairwise similarity was above 0.82. The raw public data were reprocessed by TCRdb itself: fastp quality trimming at Q25, MiXCR clonotype calling, in-frame beta chains only. Every CDR3 protein is listed once, alongside the most common genes and DNA of its rows. TCRdb's processing, not the study's, gives the V and J calls here. A total of some 87,000 distinct CDR3 sequences appear in this sample, around 9% of them only once. Together, the top ten hold less than 9% of the sample.

V is reduced by 3 bases and J by 0 bases, leaving a spacing of 3 bases between them. The CDR3 sequence holds 13 residues, the cysteine and phenylalanine included. Only CDR3 DNA remains: 39 bases, in frame from the first base. CDR1 and CDR2, looked up from the germline V gene, are SGHRS and YFSETQ. This clonotype showed up many times. Its target antigen remains unknown. Per-nucleotide qualities are absent, and no much larger clonotype sits a single base away. General study outcomes and caveats: Additional single-cell paired TCR alpha and beta sequencing was considered necessary to confirm, at a functional level, the hypothesis that regional TCRs recognize regional mutations. Ubiquitous expanded tumor TCRs were detected in blood more often at tumor resection than at routine follow-up.

What this sample's time point label stands for: sample taken at primary tumor resection. For TCR sequencing, whole RNA was extracted from tumor and nontumor lung tissue, or from cryopreserved PBMC samples, and no cell sorting was done. Donors were 72 patients with early-stage, untreated non-small cell lung cancer from the lung TRACERx cohort. Only patients with enough RNA available from two or more tumor regions were chosen for TCR sequencing. This TCR came from a male donor with early-stage non-small cell lung cancer. The chain uses TRBV5-1 and TRBJ2-2; the D gene cannot be named for sure. Specimen: PBMCs, collected at surgery. CDR3 region: CASSWSNTGELFF. The DNA sequence follows: TGCGCCAGCAGCTGGTCGAACACCGGGGAGCTGTTTTTT. The CDR3, completed at both ends by the reference TRBV5-1 and TRBJ2-2 genes, gives the full variable domain KAGVTQTPRYLIKTRGQQVTLSCSPISGHRSVSWYQQTPGQGLQFLFEYFSETQRNKGNFPGRFSGRQFSNSRSEMNVSTLELGDSALYLCASSWSNTGELFFGEGSRLTVL.